A selection of T cell receptor beta chains follows, all from one sample in a study of T cells in Graves' hyperthyroidism and ophthalmopathy. In TCRdb, the multiplex PCR reads were re-called with MiXCR into one record per CDR3 protein. The table records 500,000 to 600,000 distinct CDR3 sequences, 40% to 55% of them present only once. Sequencing input: peripheral blood or thyroid tissue (not recorded which). The receptor set was obtained from a young woman with Graves' hyperthyroidism. Both conserved end residues are part of each CDR3. The D gene is left open where the match is weak. Expanded clones are given a class, and other clones once, few, many or no size at all.

v_gene: TRBV2
j_gene: TRBJ2-1
d_gene: .
abundance: few
CDR3nt: TGTGCCAGCAGTGTGGGGTTTGATGAGCAGTTCTTC
CDR3aa: CASSVGFDEQFF

v_gene: TRBV29-1
j_gene: TRBJ1-1
d_gene: .
abundance: .
CDR3nt: TGCAGCTCACCGCTATCAGGGAACACTGAAGCTTTCTTT
CDR3aa: CSSPLSGNTEAFF

v_gene: TRBV11-2
j_gene: TRBJ2-7
d_gene: TRBD2
abundance: many
CDR3nt: TGTGCCAGCAGCGTTGCTAGCGGGAGGGCCTTAGAAGAGCAGTACTTC
CDR3aa: CASSVASGRALEEQYF

v_gene: TRBV5-1
j_gene: TRBJ2-7
d_gene: TRBD2
abundance: few
CDR3nt: TGCGCCAGCAGCTCCAGAGCGGGGGACTCCTACGAGCAGTACTTC
CDR3aa: CASSSRAGDSYEQYF

v_gene: TRBV2
j_gene: TRBJ1-4
d_gene: TRBD1
abundance: .
CDR3nt: TGTGCCAGCAGGACGGAAACAGGGGTTGAAAAACTGTTTTTT
CDR3aa: CASRTETGVEKLFF

v_gene: TRBV4-1
j_gene: TRBJ1-6
d_gene: .
abundance: many
CDR3nt: TGCGCCAGCAGCCAGGACAATTTCTATAATTCACCCCTCCACTTT
CDR3aa: CASSQDNFYNSPLHF

v_gene: TRBV12-5
j_gene: TRBJ2-5
d_gene: TRBD2
abundance: many
CDR3nt: TGTGCTAGTGGCCCTGGACTAGCGGATACACAAGAGACCCAGTACTTC
CDR3aa: CASGPGLADTQETQYF

v_gene: TRBV10-3
j_gene: TRBJ2-5
d_gene: .
abundance: many
CDR3nt: TGTGCCATCAGTGGAAAACCCGGGACCCCAGGCTTAGAGACCCAGTACTTC
CDR3aa: CAISGKPGTPGLETQYF

v_gene: TRBV7-2
j_gene: TRBJ2-3
d_gene: .
abundance: few
CDR3nt: TGTGCCAGCAGCTCCTTGGGCTTCACAGATACGCAGTATTTT
CDR3aa: CASSSLGFTDTQYF

v_gene: TRBV20-1
j_gene: TRBJ2-5
d_gene: TRBD2
abundance: .
CDR3nt: TGCAGTGCTAGGGGGGGTGGGGGACTAGCGAACCAAGAGACCCAGTACTTC
CDR3aa: CSARGGGGLANQETQYF

v_gene: TRBV12-3/TRBV12-4
j_gene: TRBJ2-7
d_gene: .
abundance: few
CDR3nt: TGTGCCAGCAGTTTGGGGCAGCCCCAGCAGTACTTC
CDR3aa: CASSLGQPQQYF

v_gene: TRBV7-2
j_gene: TRBJ1-5
d_gene: .
abundance: .
CDR3nt: TGTGCCAGCAGCTTAGAGCTAGGGGTAGACAATGAGCCCCAGCATTTT
CDR3aa: CASSLELGVDNEPQHF

v_gene: TRBV12-3/TRBV12-4
j_gene: TRBJ1-5
d_gene: .
abundance: many
CDR3nt: TGTGCCAGCAGCTCCAGGGTACAGCCCCAGCATTTT
CDR3aa: CASSSRVQPQHF

v_gene: TRBV11-2
j_gene: TRBJ2-5
d_gene: .
abundance: few
CDR3nt: TGTGCCAGCAGCGGGAGTGAGACCCAGTACTTC
CDR3aa: CASSGSETQYF

v_gene: TRBV15
j_gene: TRBJ2-5
d_gene: TRBD2
abundance: many
CDR3nt: TGTGCCACCAGCAGAGGTAGCGGGAGGGCCGGTGAGACCCAGTACTTC
CDR3aa: CATSRGSGRAGETQYF

v_gene: TRBV10-3
j_gene: TRBJ1-1
d_gene: TRBD1
abundance: .
CDR3nt: TGTGCCATCAGTGAACAGGGGGACACTGAAGCTTTCTTT
CDR3aa: CAISEQGDTEAFF

v_gene: TRBV12-3/TRBV12-4
j_gene: TRBJ1-5
d_gene: .
abundance: many
CDR3nt: TGTGCCAGCAGCATCCCTCAGCTTCGTAGCAATCAGCCCCAGCATTTT
CDR3aa: CASSIPQLRSNQPQHF

v_gene: TRBV9
j_gene: TRBJ1-3
d_gene: .
abundance: many
CDR3nt: TGTGCCAGCAGCGTAGCGGGTAGTACAGGAAACACCATATATTTT
CDR3aa: CASSVAGSTGNTIYF

v_gene: TRBV7-8
j_gene: TRBJ1-2
d_gene: TRBD1
abundance: many
CDR3nt: TGTGCCAGCAGCCCGCACGGACAGGAGTTTAACTATGGCTACACCTTC
CDR3aa: CASSPHGQEFNYGYTF

v_gene: TRBV6-4
j_gene: TRBJ1-1
d_gene: .
abundance: once
CDR3nt: TGTGCCAGCAGTGACAGGGGGTCCACTGAAGCTTTCTTT
CDR3aa: CASSDRGSTEAFF

v_gene: TRBV7-8
j_gene: TRBJ1-1
d_gene: .
abundance: .
CDR3nt: TGTGCCAGCAGCACGGCCCCCAGGGGTGAAGCTTTCTTT
CDR3aa: CASSTAPRGEAFF

v_gene: TRBV2
j_gene: TRBJ2-5
d_gene: .
abundance: once
CDR3nt: TGTGCCAGCAACCGTCTAGCGCAGGGCCCTCGAGAGACCCAGTACTTC
CDR3aa: CASNRLAQGPRETQYF

v_gene: TRBV7-3
j_gene: TRBJ2-7
d_gene: .
abundance: once
CDR3nt: TGTGCCAGCAGCTTAGTAAGGGACTGGGCCTACGAGCAGTACTTC
CDR3aa: CASSLVRDWAYEQYF

v_gene: TRBV5-1
j_gene: TRBJ1-1
d_gene: .
abundance: many
CDR3nt: TGCGCCAGCAGCTTGCCAGGGAAAACTGAAGCTTTCTTT
CDR3aa: CASSLPGKTEAFF

v_gene: TRBV10-3
j_gene: TRBJ1-3
d_gene: .
abundance: .
CDR3nt: TGTGCCATCAGTGCTCGACAGGATCTCTCTGGAAACACCATATATTTT
CDR3aa: CAISARQDLSGNTIYF

v_gene: TRBV2
j_gene: TRBJ2-1
d_gene: TRBD2
abundance: .
CDR3nt: TGTGCCAGTAGGGGACTAGCGGGAGGCGTCGGGCAGTTCTTC
CDR3aa: CASRGLAGGVGQFF

v_gene: TRBV7-7
j_gene: TRBJ2-2
d_gene: .
abundance: many
CDR3nt: TGTGCTAGCAGCTCGACAGGCCCCGGGGAGCTGTTTTTT
CDR3aa: CASSSTGPGELFF

v_gene: TRBV7-3
j_gene: TRBJ1-1
d_gene: .
abundance: .
CDR3nt: TGTGCCAGCAGCCCTGACACCGGGGGCGAGGACACTGAAGCTTTCTTT
CDR3aa: CASSPDTGGEDTEAFF

v_gene: TRBV7-7
j_gene: TRBJ2-5
d_gene: .
abundance: .
CDR3nt: TGTGCTGGCAGCTCCCTACAAGAGACCCAGTACTTC
CDR3aa: CAGSSLQETQYF

v_gene: TRBV11-2
j_gene: TRBJ2-7
d_gene: .
abundance: few
CDR3nt: TGTGCCAGCAGCTCCACAAGATACGAGCAGTACTTC
CDR3aa: CASSSTRYEQYF

v_gene: TRBV6-2/TRBV6-3
j_gene: TRBJ1-5
d_gene: .
abundance: many
CDR3nt: TGTGCCAGCAGCCTCCGGGGGGGGTTGGTTCAGCCCCAGCATTTT
CDR3aa: CASSLRGGLVQPQHF

v_gene: TRBV5-6
j_gene: TRBJ2-2
d_gene: .
abundance: few
CDR3nt: TGTGCCAGCAGCCGACAGTCGCTGAACACCGGGGAGCTGTTTTTT
CDR3aa: CASSRQSLNTGELFF

v_gene: TRBV20-1
j_gene: TRBJ2-2
d_gene: TRBD1
abundance: .
CDR3nt: TGCAGTGCTATTCGGACAGGGAACACCGGGGAGCTGTTTTTT
CDR3aa: CSAIRTGNTGELFF

v_gene: TRBV7-9
j_gene: TRBJ2-7
d_gene: .
abundance: once
CDR3nt: TGTGCCAGCAGCTTAGACGTCACCCCCTACGAGCAGTACTTC
CDR3aa: CASSLDVTPYEQYF

v_gene: TRBV15
j_gene: TRBJ1-1
d_gene: TRBD1
abundance: .
CDR3nt: TGTGCCACCAGCAGACCGACAGGGGGCACTGAAGCTTTCTTT
CDR3aa: CATSRPTGGTEAFF

v_gene: TRBV5-5
j_gene: TRBJ2-7
d_gene: .
abundance: .
CDR3nt: TGTGCCAGCAGCAAGGGGGGCATCGGGCAGTACTTC
CDR3aa: CASSKGGIGQYF

v_gene: TRBV19
j_gene: TRBJ2-7
d_gene: TRBD2
abundance: many
CDR3nt: TGTGCCAGTAGCAAGACACTAGCGGGAGACATCCTAAGGGTACACGAGCAGTACTTC
CDR3aa: CASSKTLAGDILRVHEQYF

v_gene: TRBV7-8
j_gene: TRBJ1-2
d_gene: .
abundance: .
CDR3nt: TGTGCCAGCAGCTTAGGATACGGTGGGAGGGGCTACACCTTC
CDR3aa: CASSLGYGGRGYTF